Listed below are T cell receptor beta chains from one sample, sequenced in a study of T-cell memory formation after mild COVID-19. TCRdb independently ran MiXCR on the 5' RACE reads; one entry per CDR3 protein. The repertoire holds some 310,000 distinct CDR3 sequences, with around a fifth as singletons. Sequencing input: PBMCs or a T cell subset sorted from them (not recorded which). All receptors come from a man between 18 and 29 years old who had mild COVID-19 (a few samples of this study predate the infection). Cell type and time point are not known. Each CDR3 is given with its conserved first and last residue. D genes are given only for firm matches. Only some rows state a clone size, as once, few, many or a class for expanded clones.

clone size | J gene | V gene | D gene | CDR3 protein | CDR3 DNA
. | TRBJ1-1 | TRBV7-9 | . | CASSLAEGSTEAFF | TGTGCCAGCAGCTTAGCGGAGGGTAGCACTGAAGCTTTCTTT
. | TRBJ2-1 | TRBV16 | . | CASSPERVNEQFF | TGTGCCAGCAGCCCCGAAAGGGTCAATGAGCAGTTCTTC
. | TRBJ2-3 | TRBV6-4 | . | CASSDNRGDTQYF | TGTGCCAGCAGTGACAATAGAGGAGATACGCAGTATTTT
few | TRBJ2-2 | TRBV12-3/TRBV12-4 | TRBD1 | CASSPGTGEVSGELFF | TGTGCCAGCAGTCCCGGGACAGGGGAGGTTAGCGGGGAGCTGTTTTTT
. | TRBJ1-2 | TRBV5-1 | . | CASSTRQESNYGYTF | TGCGCCAGCAGCACTCGACAGGAATCTAACTATGGCTACACCTTC
. | TRBJ2-7 | TRBV6-5 | . | CASSLKGGRQYF | TGTGCCAGCAGTCTGAAGGGTGGGCGGCAGTACTTC
many | TRBJ2-1 | TRBV5-5 | TRBD1 | CASSPRQGLDEQFF | TGTGCCAGCAGCCCCCGACAGGGGTTGGATGAGCAGTTCTTC
few | TRBJ1-5 | TRBV20-1 | . | CSASRQRGSNQPQHF | TGCAGTGCGAGTCGCCAGCGGGGGAGCAATCAGCCCCAGCATTTT
many | TRBJ2-7 | TRBV11-2 | . | CASSQTEAYEQYF | TGTGCCAGCAGCCAGACAGAAGCCTACGAGCAGTACTTC
. | TRBJ1-5 | TRBV19 | . | CASRTGYGQPQHF | TGTGCCAGTAGAACAGGGTACGGACAGCCCCAGCATTTT
few | TRBJ2-5 | TRBV28 | . | CASRRSQETQYF | TGTGCCAGCAGGAGGAGCCAAGAGACCCAGTACTTC
few | TRBJ1-6 | TRBV5-1 | . | CASCSIRNNSPLHF | TGCGCCAGCTGCTCTATAAGGAACAATTCACCCCTCCACTTT
. | TRBJ1-1 | TRBV18 | TRBD1 | CASSPTTDRGTEAFF | TGTGCCAGCTCACCAACCACAGACAGGGGGACTGAAGCTTTCTTT
few | TRBJ1-1 | TRBV5-4 | . | CASSLEGPSGTEAFF | TGTGCCAGCAGCTTGGAGGGGCCTTCGGGCACTGAAGCTTTCTTT
many | TRBJ2-1 | TRBV7-9 | . | CASSGREQFF | TGTGCCAGCAGCGGTAGGGAGCAGTTCTTC
. | TRBJ1-5 | TRBV6-5 | . | CASSPTPQPQHF | TGTGCCAGCAGTCCTACCCCGCAGCCCCAGCATTTT
few | TRBJ2-7 | TRBV27 | TRBD1 | CASSLNRGYEQYF | TGTGCCAGCAGTTTGAACAGGGGATACGAGCAGTACTTC
. | TRBJ2-7 | TRBV27 | . | CASSRGLTSYEQYF | TGTGCCAGCAGTCGGGGGCTTACTTCCTACGAGCAGTACTTC
. | TRBJ1-1 | TRBV20-1 | . | CSARSGGAGPEAFF | TGCAGTGCTCGTTCGGGGGGCGCTGGCCCTGAAGCTTTCTTT
. | TRBJ2-6 | TRBV7-2 | . | CASSLRGALSGANVLTF | TGTGCCAGCAGCTTACGAGGGGCACTCTCTGGGGCCAACGTCCTGACTTTC
few | TRBJ2-1 | TRBV5-1 | TRBD2 | CASSLGLAGLYEQFF | TGCGCCAGCAGCTTGGGGCTAGCGGGTCTCTATGAGCAGTTCTTC
. | TRBJ2-5 | TRBV10-3 | TRBD2 | CAISGGSGGETQYF | TGTGCCATCAGTGGGGGGTCGGGGGGAGAGACCCAGTACTTC
. | TRBJ2-7 | TRBV10-1 | TRBD1 | CASSEGTGAYEQYF | TGCGCCAGCAGTGAGGGGACAGGGGCCTACGAGCAGTACTTC
many | TRBJ1-4 | TRBV7-9 | . | CASTPFGEKLFF | TGTGCCAGCACTCCCTTCGGGGAAAAACTGTTTTTT
. | TRBJ2-1 | TRBV28 | . | CASSFAPNNNEQFF | TGTGCCAGCAGTTTCGCTCCAAACAACAATGAGCAGTTCTTC
few | TRBJ2-1 | TRBV7-9 | TRBD2 | CASSLELAGYNEQFF | TGTGCCAGCAGCTTAGAGCTAGCGGGGTACAATGAGCAGTTCTTC
. | TRBJ2-3 | TRBV7-9 | TRBD2 | CASRRGLAGASTDTQYF | TGTGCCAGCAGACGGGGGTTGGCGGGAGCCAGCACAGATACGCAGTATTTT
. | TRBJ1-5 | TRBV29-1 | . | CSVEGEHNQPQHF | TGCAGCGTTGAAGGAGAACACAATCAGCCCCAGCATTTT
many | TRBJ2-5 | TRBV7-9 | . | CASSRDVEETQYF | TGTGCCAGCAGCCGGGACGTAGAAGAGACCCAGTACTTC
. | TRBJ2-1 | TRBV7-6 | . | CASSLIAGYFYNEQFF | TGTGCCAGCAGCTTAATCGCGGGGTACTTCTACAATGAGCAGTTCTTC
. | TRBJ1-2 | TRBV7-2 | . | CASSLGNKAGGYTF | TGTGCCAGCAGCTTGGGAAATAAAGCCGGGGGCTACACCTTC
few | TRBJ2-1 | TRBV7-9 | . | CASSAVGPAYNEQFF | TGTGCCAGCAGCGCCGTGGGGCCGGCCTACAATGAGCAGTTCTTC
. | TRBJ2-3 | TRBV20-1 | TRBD2 | CSARDPRGDTDTQYF | TGCAGTGCTAGAGATCCGCGGGGGGACACAGATACGCAGTATTTT
. | TRBJ2-7 | TRBV20-1 | . | CSARDQKGPGEQYF | TGCAGTGCTAGAGATCAGAAGGGTCCGGGTGAGCAGTACTTC
. | TRBJ1-1 | TRBV20-1 | . | CSATKRGYTEAFF | TGCAGTGCCACCAAACGGGGATACACTGAAGCTTTCTTT
few | TRBJ2-3 | TRBV10-3 | TRBD2 | CAISESLIAGSSTDTQYF | TGTGCCATCAGTGAGTCTCTTATAGCGGGATCCAGCACAGATACGCAGTATTTT
. | TRBJ2-1 | TRBV11-2 | . | CASSGPDGLDNEQFF | TGTGCCAGCAGCGGTCCAGACGGGCTCGACAATGAGCAGTTCTTC
. | TRBJ2-1 | TRBV7-9 | TRBD1 | CDSSLPDRPNNEQFF | TGTGACAGCAGCTTACCGGACAGGCCGAACAATGAGCAGTTCTTC
. | TRBJ2-1 | TRBV7-9 | . | CASSGGVNEQFF | TGTGCCAGCAGCGGGGGCGTCAATGAGCAGTTCTTC
. | TRBJ1-4 | TRBV10-3 | . | CAISAGVEGEKLFF | TGTGCCATCAGTGCTGGGGTGGAGGGAGAAAAACTGTTTTTT
few | TRBJ2-3 | TRBV6-2/TRBV6-3 | . | CASSFSYSTDTQYF | TGTGCCAGCAGTTTTTCGTACAGCACAGATACGCAGTATTTT
. | TRBJ1-1 | TRBV12-3/TRBV12-4 | . | CASTLGRRTVNTEAFF | TGTGCCAGCACCCTCGGTCGGCGGACGGTGAACACTGAAGCTTTCTTT
. | TRBJ1-2 | TRBV6-6 | TRBD1 | CAVDRGDYGYTF | TGTGCCGTCGACAGGGGGGACTATGGCTACACCTTC
. | TRBJ2-3 | TRBV6-5 | . | CASSYSGGSPDTQYF | TGTGCCAGCAGTTACTCGGGGGGTAGTCCAGATACGCAGTATTTT
. | TRBJ2-1 | TRBV18 | . | CASSPDTGYNEQFF | TGTGCCAGCTCACCAGACACAGGCTACAATGAGCAGTTCTTC